The subject of this entry is one T cell receptor (beta chain). No antigen is known for it. Base quality data are lacking; no much larger clone is found one base away. The entry originates in a study of shared clonotypes between healthy human individuals (TCRdb year 2020). For the study in its entirety: Two women and three men aged 18 to 49 years were included in the cohort. For each donor, CD4 naive and CD4 memory were each given three plates, CD8 naive was given two plates, and CD8 memory was given one plate. To estimate repertoire size and how much clonotype sharing occurs between individuals, the study deeply sequenced the blood TCR repertoires of roughly 5 healthy adults. Libraries were prepared and TCR repertoires were sequenced by different laboratories using diverse techniques, in order to increase sequencing depth and limit assay-specific biases. Each donor's leukapheresis produced roughly between roughly 0.9 and 9 billion PBMCs. Results and caveats for the whole study, not just this receptor: Pairwise subsampling indicated that sequencing depth was expected to affect the degree of clonotype sharing among donors. Sampling was restricted to blood, and TCR repertoires in tissue are likely to differ from TCR repertoires in blood. Larger estimated clonotype richness was generally found for naive subsets than for memory subsets. When four donors were compared, the shared fraction of clonotypes was 5% to 6.5% for naive CD4, 3.5% to 4% for naive CD8, 2% to 2.5% for memory CD4, and under 0.5% for memory CD8. Because the study included a small number of donors, the genetic and exposure-history diversity represented was limited. Rarefaction of sorted-subset datasets indicated incomplete sequencing despite the large sequencing depth. Compared with non-shared clonotypes, clonotypes shared by all four sorted-subset donors had higher generation probabilities.

Using the deep immunoSEQ assay, TCR CDR3 regions were amplified from genomic DNA by multiplex PCR. For each cell subset, the extracted genomic DNA was distributed evenly across all wells of several immunoSEQ 96-well plates, and each plate served as one replicate. For sorted subsets, each replicate PCR was loaded with roughly 190 ng genomic DNA, equivalent to approximately 27,000 T cell genomes. Purified libraries were quantified with a Qubit 3.0 fluorometer, sized on a Bioanalyzer 2100, and re-quantified with the KAPA Library Quantification kit. Each immunoSEQ 96-well plate was sequenced on its own single-read 150-cycle Illumina NextSeq 550 flow cell. In the authors' own workflow: The immunoSEQ output contained only junctional sequences without quality scores, so filtering could not match that applied to full-length reads. Sequences were annotated with PyIR, a Python wrapper for IgBLAST v1.9, using IMGT germline references to assign V/J genes and CDR3. Reads were filtered out if the reads had weak V/J assignments (E-value above 1e-6), no CDR3, stop codons, out-of-frame junctions, or ambiguous translated residues. V3J clonotypes were defined by identical inferred V gene, J gene, and CDR3 amino acid sequence. To compute the percentage overlap between repertoires, the number of shared unique clonotypes was divided by the size of the smaller repertoire. RTK rarefaction, the Chao1 estimator, and Recon v2.1 estimates of unobserved clonotypes were used to assess repertoire richness. OLGA was used to compute generation probabilities for all TCRbeta clonotypes that the gDNA method yielded from a handful of donors. This immuneACCESS table, as held by TCRdb, lists in-frame sequences with V and J called but not all clones. Of the missing ones, under half trace to an unresolved V gene in checked studies; the others have no known cause. V, J and clone size reflect that table, while D and trimming were determined from the DNA. The sample profile shows 2.3 million or so clones; approximately 95% of them were found once. Together, the top ten hold 0.35% to 0.5% of the sample.

The donors were healthy, HIV-negative adults who had no recently reported acute infections or vaccinations. All donors were Caucasian adults living in Nashville, Tennessee, USA. CD4+ T cells were enriched by magnetic negative selection, after which naive cells were positively selected on CD45RA and the negative fraction was taken as the memory subset. Blood was obtained by leukapheresis, after which PBMCs were separated by Ficoll-Histopaque density gradient centrifugation and cryopreserved in liquid nitrogen vapor phase. Purity and quantity of every magnetically sorted T cell population were checked by analytical flow cytometry. From each sorted fraction, genomic DNA was isolated and quantified by UV absorbance on a Nanodrop 2000c. CDR1 and CDR2, looked up from the germline V gene, are SGDLS and YYNGEE. V sheds 2 bases and J sheds 3 bases, leaving 17 bases between their ends. Reading from cysteine to phenylalanine, the CDR3 counts 17 amino acids. Only the CDR3 DNA is retained, 51 bases long and in frame from the first base.

Sample: naive CD4+ T cells from PBMCs. The cell subset or site label on this specimen signifies: CD45RA+ positively selected. The TCR comes from a man between 18 and 35 years old in good health. Some clones in this sample may be carry-over from other donors' samples. The V gene is TRBV9 and the J gene is TRBJ1-4; a tentative D match to TRBD1 spans 5 bases. The CDR3 protein: CASSVGQGLPSNEKLFF. The DNA reads TGTGCCAGCAGCGTGGGCCAGGGTCTCCCCTCTAATGAAAAACTGTTTTTT.